This T cell receptor (beta chain) was retrieved from a study of T-cell memory formation after mild COVID-19. This clonotype was observed a handful of times. At one end, the junction sequence differs from germline, possibly due to a read error. TCRdb used MiXCR to reprocess the 5' RACE reads, holding one entry per CDR3 protein. The table lists 150,000 to 200,000 distinct CDR3 sequences, around 15% of them singletons. The CDR3 contains 14 residues. Germline V gives CDR1 SGHRS, CDR2 YFSETQ. Sequencing was done on a sample of PBMCs or a T cell subset sorted from them (not recorded which). This TCR derives from an adult woman who had mild COVID-19 (a few samples of this study predate the infection). Cell type and time point are not known. This sequence joins TRBV5-1 and TRBJ2-5, with D tentatively TRBD2 (5 bases). The CDR3 sequence is CASSLERAEETQYF. The CDR3 nucleotides read TGCGCCAGCAGTTTGGAGAGGGCCGAAGAGACCCAGTACTTC.